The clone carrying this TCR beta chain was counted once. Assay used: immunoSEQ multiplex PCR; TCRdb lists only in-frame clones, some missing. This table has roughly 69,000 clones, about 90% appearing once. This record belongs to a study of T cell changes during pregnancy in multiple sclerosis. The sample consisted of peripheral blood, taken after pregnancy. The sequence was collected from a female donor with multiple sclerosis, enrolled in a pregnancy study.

The CDR3 DNA reads as TGTGCCAGCAGCCCTTTCTTCTCTGGAAACACCATATATTTT. Translated, it gives CASSPFFSGNTIYF. The rearrangement uses TRBV9 and TRBJ1-3; D is unclear. Trimming left V 4 bases short and J 0 bases short, with 8 bases between. The CDR3 is 14 amino acids. CDR1 is SGDLS and CDR2 is YYNGEE in the germline V gene. The full variable domain, in which reference TRBV9 and TRBJ1-3 provide the parts outside the CDR3, is DSGVTQTPKHLITATGQRVTLRCSPRSGDLSVYWYQQSLDQGLQFLIQYYNGEERAKGNILERFSAQQFPDLHSELNLSSLELGDSALYFCASSPFFSGNTIYFGEGSWLTVV.